One sample yielded the 31 T cell receptor beta chains listed below, sequenced in a study of CD8+ T cells in alopecia areata. In each case, RNA was isolated and then reverse transcribed into cDNA as the sequencing template. Sequencing was performed with immunoSEQ multiplex PCR; in TCRdb, only in-frame clones are kept and a portion is missing. Of roughly 23,000 clones in the sample, roughly 50% were seen once. Sequencing was performed on NKG2D-high CD8+ T cells sorted from blood. The receptors come from a human donor with alopecia areata.

The chain carries TRBV7-2 and TRBJ2-1; TRBD2 matches at 12 bases. Trimming took 5 bases from V and 4 from J; bases not matched to a gene: 3. Germline loops: CDR1 SGHTA, CDR2 FQGNSA. The CDR3 spans 15 residues. The CDR3 DNA follows: TGTGCCAGCAGCCTGCTAGCGGGAGGGTACAATGAGCAGTTCTTC. Translating it yields CASSLLAGGYNEQFF. Full variable domain (remainder filled in from reference TRBV7-2 and TRBJ2-1): GAGVSQSPSNKVTEKGKDVELRCDPISGHTALYWYRQSLGQGLEFLIYFQGNSAPDKSGLPSDRFSAERTGGSVSTLTIQRTQQEDSAVYLCASSLLAGGYNEQFFGPGTRLTVL.

The V and J genes are TRBV7-9 and TRBJ2-7; D remains unclear. In germline, CDR1 is SEHNR, CDR2 FQNEAQ (reference sequence). The V and J ends lost 4 bases and 5 bases respectively, with 9 bases between them. CDR3 size: 12 residues. The CDR3 region has the DNA TGTGCCAGCAGCTCAAGGTACAACGAGCAGTACTTC. Translating gives CASSSRYNEQYF.

This clone was detected only a few times. The V gene is TRBV20-1, the J gene TRBJ2-1, with unresolved D. Germline loops: CDR1 DFQATT, CDR2 SNEGSKA (reference sequence). The V gene lost 2 bases and the J gene lost 10 bases, with 3 bases spanning the gap. There are 9 residues in the CDR3. The CDR3 DNA reads TGCAGTGCTAGACCCGAGCAGTTCTTC. This encodes CSARPEQFF.

The chain employs TRBV20-1 and TRBJ2-5; possible D gene TRBD2, 6 bases. V was cut by 5 bases and J by 5 bases, with 9 bases left in between. Looked up from germline, CDR1 is DFQATT and CDR2 is SNEGSKA (reference sequence). This CDR3 comprises 11 residues. CDR3 bases: TGCAGTGCTTGGGGGGTGGAGACCCAGTACTTC. Its translation: CSAWGVETQYF.

The J gene is TRBJ2-7, the V gene TRBV4-1, with D tentatively TRBD1 (6 bases). The CDR3 is made up of 15 amino acids. Trimming took off 2 bases at V and 1 base at J, with 12 bases between the two ends. CDR1 is MGHRA, CDR2 YSYEKL, per germline. This CDR3 reads CASSQQKDSSYEQYF. Here the CDR3 DNA reads TGCGCCAGCAGCCAACAAAAGGACAGTTCCTACGAGCAGTACTTC.

The rearrangement uses TRBV27 and TRBJ2-7; the match to TRBD1 covers 7 bases. The CDR3 loop spans 14 amino acids. With V trimmed by 3 bases and J by 3 bases, 5 bases remained unmatched. Germline-derived CDR1 and CDR2 are MNHEY and SMNVEV (reference sequence). CDR3 DNA sequence: TGTGCCAGCAGTTTTACAGGGGCCAGCTACGAGCAGTACTTC. Encoded protein: CASSFTGASYEQYF.

V is TRBV7-9 and J is TRBJ1-2; tentative D call: TRBD1 (6 bases). The V and J ends lost 8 bases and 2 bases respectively, with 9 bases between them. Germline loops: CDR1 SEHNR, CDR2 FQNEAQ (reference sequence). This CDR3 region has 12 residues. CDR3 protein: CASGGQNYGYTF. CDR3 bases: TGTGCCAGCGGCGGACAGAACTATGGCTACACCTTC.

This chain links TRBV27 with TRBJ1-5, with 9 bases lining up with TRBD1. Germline V gives CDR1 MNHEY, CDR2 SMNVEV (reference sequence). Losses at the gene ends were 5 bases for V and 5 bases for J; bases not matched to a gene: 10. This CDR3 is 16 amino acids long. CDR3 sequence (DNA): TGTGCCAGCAGTCCCATGGGACAGGGCCGGCATCAGCCCCAGCATTTT. It yields the protein CASSPMGQGRHQPQHF.

The CDR3 DNA is TGTGCCAGCAGCCGGACTAGCGGCTCCTACGAGCAGTACTTC. This gives the protein CASSRTSGSYEQYF. The chain recombines TRBV11-2 with TRBJ2-7; 10 bases line up with TRBD2. Losses at the gene ends were 5 bases for V and 0 bases for J; bases not matched to a gene: 1. The CDR3 runs to 14 residues. Germline-derived CDR1 and CDR2 are SGHAT and FQNNGV.

This sequence joins TRBV27 and TRBJ2-7, with TRBD2 matching over 7 bases. CDR1 MNHEY and CDR2 SMNVEV come from the germline V gene (reference sequence). J was trimmed by 2 bases and V by 6 bases; bases with no gene match: 13. CDR3 length equals 16 residues. This chain's CDR3 is CASSHLGLAATYEQYF. The CDR3 nucleotides read TGTGCCAGCAGCCACCTGGGGCTAGCGGCCACCTACGAGCAGTACTTC.

The rearrangement links TRBV19 to TRBJ1-5; D remains unclear. V shed 7 bases and J shed 3 bases, with 13 bases lying between them. CDR3 length equals 14 residues. CDR1 LNHDA and CDR2 SQIVND come from the germline V gene (reference sequence). The CDR3 nucleotides are TGTGCCAGTACCTCTTTTGCCCCCAATCAGCCCCAGCATTTT. Translated, it gives CASTSFAPNQPQHF. Combining the CDR3 with reference TRBV19 and TRBJ1-5 gives the whole variable domain DGGITQSPKYLFRKEGQNVTLSCEQNLNHDAMYWYRQDPGQGLRLIYYSQIVNDFQKGDIAEGYSVSREKKESFPLTVTSAQKNPTAFYLCASTSFAPNQPQHFGDGTRLSIL.

This clone has more than one count but fewer than ten. The chain uses TRBV7-9 and TRBJ1-3; 7 bases line up with TRBD1. The CDR3 length is 15 residues. Germline CDR1 reads SEHNR; CDR2 reads FQNEAQ (reference sequence). J lost 0 bases, V lost 5 bases, and 4 bases had no gene match. CDR3 in amino acids: CASSDGQDSGNTIYF. For the CDR3, the DNA is TGTGCCAGCAGCGACGGACAGGACTCTGGAAACACCATATATTTT.

The chain couples TRBV12-2 to TRBJ1-2. TRBV12-2 is deemed a pseudogene. The CDR3 is 15 amino acids. CDR3 residues: CASRIRPRKTYGYTF. In DNA form, the CDR3 reads TGTGCAAGTCGCATTCGCCCACGAAAGACCTATGGCTACACCTTC.

The chain has TRBV27 and TRBJ1-1, with a possible D match to TRBD1 (6 bases). V shed 9 bases and J shed 4 bases, with 18 bases lying between them. The CDR3 covers 14 residues. Germline V CDR1 and CDR2: MNHEY, SMNVEV (reference sequence). CDR3 coding DNA: TGTGCCAGTGGAGTAACAGGGTTGGGCACTGAAGCTTTCTTT. Translation: CASGVTGLGTEAFF.

The chain carries TRBV9 and TRBJ2-2; 14 positions agree with TRBD2. Germline loops: CDR1 SGDLS, CDR2 YYNGEE. Unmatched junction bases numbered 16, after V lost 4 bases and J lost 5 bases. The CDR3 has 20 residues. For the CDR3, the DNA is TGTGCCAGCAGCCCCAGAGGTGGACTAGCGGGAGGAACGGGGACCGGGGAGCTGTTTTTT. It codes for CASSPRGGLAGGTGTGELFF.

This clone was seen more than once but under ten times. V gene TRBV2 combines with J gene TRBJ2-7, with no clear D. V lost 8 bases and J lost 3, with 14 bases in between. Germline V gene sequence: CDR1 SNHLY, CDR2 FYNNEI. This CDR3 region has 13 residues. CDR3 DNA: TGTGCCAGCCTCTCAAAGGAAAGCTACGAGCAGTACTTC. It translates to CASLSKESYEQYF.

V and J are TRBV27 and TRBJ2-1; 8 bases fit TRBD2. V trimming: 3 bases; J trimming: 0 bases; junction bases outside the gene matches: 7. CDR1 is MNHEY, CDR2 SMNVEV, per germline (reference sequence). This CDR3 spans 17 amino acids. This chain's CDR3 is CASSFITSGGSYNEQFF. For the CDR3, the DNA is TGTGCCAGCAGTTTTATCACTAGCGGAGGCTCCTACAATGAGCAGTTCTTC.

The chain employs TRBV7-9 and TRBJ2-1; D might be TRBD2 (6 bases). The CDR3 is 17 amino acids. CDR1 is SEHNR, CDR2 FQNEAQ, per germline (reference sequence). V was clipped by 0 bases and J by 0 bases, with 12 bases between them. In DNA form, the CDR3 reads TGTGCCAGCAGCTTAGCGTATTTCGGGAGCTCCTACAATGAGCAGTTCTTC. Translated: CASSLAYFGSSYNEQFF.

V and J are TRBV9 and TRBJ1-4; no clear D. CDR3 length equals 16 residues. V lost 0 bases, J lost 5 bases, and 14 bases lay in between. Germline V gene data show CDR1 as SGDLS and CDR2 as YYNGEE. CDR3 nucleotide sequence: TGTGCCAGCAGCGTAGAAACGGGAGGTTTGAATGAAAAACTGTTTTTT. Protein sequence: CASSVETGGLNEKLFF. The whole variable domain, remainder taken from reference TRBV9 and TRBJ1-4, is DSGVTQTPKHLITATGQRVTLRCSPRSGDLSVYWYQQSLDQGLQFLIQYYNGEERAKGNILERFSAQQFPDLHSELNLSSLELGDSALYFCASSVETGGLNEKLFFGSGTQLSVL.

The rearrangement links TRBV7-2 to TRBJ2-3; a weak D match, TRBD2 (6 bases). CDR3 size: 15 residues. Trimming took off 1 base at V and 5 bases at J, with 13 bases between the two ends. Germline V CDR1 and CDR2: SGHTA, FQGNSA. The CDR3 protein is CASSLEGTPVDTQYF. The DNA for the CDR3 is TGTGCCAGCAGCTTAGAAGGGACTCCGGTAGATACGCAGTATTTT.

By its share, this clone is medium-sized. V usage is TRBV5-1 and J usage is TRBJ2-3, with TRBD1 matching over 7 bases. CDR1 is SGHRS and CDR2 is YFSETQ in the germline V gene. The J segment lost 2 bases and the V segment lost 3 bases, leaving 3 bases of the junction unmatched. CDR3 length: 14 residues. CDR3 DNA sequence: TGCGCCAGCAGCTCAGGACAGGCCACAGATACGCAGTATTTT. It yields the protein CASSSGQATDTQYF.

The chain has TRBV15 and TRBJ2-1; 10 bases are shared with TRBD2. The CDR3 has 13 amino acids. In germline, CDR1 is LNHNV, CDR2 YYDKDF (reference sequence). Here the CDR3 DNA reads TGTGGCAGCAGCAGTCTAGCGGGAGAGGAGCAGTTCTTC. Amino acid sequence: CGSSSLAGEEQFF.

V and J are TRBV28 and TRBJ2-7, with D possibly TRBD2 on 6 matching bases. The CDR3 sequence is 14 residues long. Germline loops: CDR1 MDHEN, CDR2 SYDVKM. V was pared by 5 bases and J by 6 bases, with 17 bases between. CDR3 DNA: TGTGCCAGCAGTAGATGGAGTAGGAGGGGCGAGCAGTACTTC. Residues: CASSRWSRRGEQYF.

The V and J genes are TRBV28 and TRBJ2-1; no reliable D call. V lost 6 bases and J lost 15, with 18 bases in between. In germline, CDR1 is MDHEN, CDR2 SYDVKM. This CDR3 has 12 amino acids. The CDR3 coding sequence is TGTGCCAGCAGCCAAGATCGGATTAACGCGTTCTTC. Its translation: CASSQDRINAFF.

V gene TRBV10-1 combines with J gene TRBJ2-1; D is uncertain. The CDR3 consists of 13 residues. With 2 bases removed from V and 5 bases from J, the gap between germline ends came to 7 bases. Germline values: CDR1 WNHNN, CDR2 SYGVQD (reference sequence). CDR3 DNA sequence: TGCGCCAGCAGTGAGGTAGCCAACAATGAGCAGTTCTTC. It translates to CASSEVANNEQFF.

The chain has TRBV13 and TRBJ1-2; no clear D gene. The CDR3 runs to 15 residues. Per germline, CDR1 PRHDT and CDR2 FYEKMQ (reference sequence). Trimming pared 0 bases from V and 8 bases from J, leaving 16 bases between. The CDR3 here is CASSLGNSPGRGYTF. The CDR3 coding sequence is TGTGCCAGCAGCTTAGGGAACTCCCCCGGGCGAGGCTACACCTTC.

The sample holds a few counts of this clone. The rearrangement uses TRBV6-5 and TRBJ2-1; D remains ambiguous. The V gene lost 0 bases and the J gene lost 4 bases, with 7 bases spanning the gap. CDR3 length: 14 residues. Germline CDR1 and CDR2: MNHEY and SVGAGI. CDR3: CASSYSLGYNEQFF. CDR3 sequence (DNA): TGTGCCAGCAGTTACTCTTTGGGTTACAATGAGCAGTTCTTC.

This clone is a singleton in its sample. V gene TRBV27 combines with J gene TRBJ2-3; D is ambiguous. V lost 4 bases to trimming and J lost 4 bases, with 12 bases between them. The germline V gene has CDR1 MNHEY and CDR2 SMNVEV (reference sequence). The CDR3 covers 14 residues. CDR3 loop: CASSWLARADTQYF. The CDR3 nucleotides read TGTGCCAGCAGTTGGTTAGCAAGGGCAGATACGCAGTATTTT.

This sequence joins TRBV13 and TRBJ1-5; D gene uncertain. CDR3 length: 17 residues. Germline values: CDR1 PRHDT, CDR2 FYEKMQ (reference sequence). V was cut by 4 bases and J by 6 bases, with 22 bases left in between. The CDR3 DNA is TGTGCCAGCAGCTCCGGGGAGGGCCCTCGCCCCAGTCAGCCCCAGCATTTT. It translates to CASSSGEGPRPSQPQHF.

This chain links TRBV18 with TRBJ1-2, with D perhaps TRBD1 (6 bases). Trimming shortened V by 2 bases and J by 7 bases, and 8 bases separated the two germline ends. CDR1 is KGHSH, CDR2 LQKENI, per germline. This CDR3 is 12 amino acids long. The CDR3 bases are TGTGCCAGCTCACCAGGGGGCGGTGGCTACACCTTC. This sequence encodes CASSPGGGGYTF.

The gene calls are TRBV7-6 and TRBJ2-1; D gene unclear. Germline-derived CDR1 and CDR2 are SGHVS and FNYEAQ. Trimming took off 1 base at V and 6 bases at J, with 10 bases between the two ends. There are 14 residues in the CDR3. DNA of the CDR3: TGTGCCAGCAGCTTAGGGTGGCTAACCAATGAGCAGTTCTTC. Translation: CASSLGWLTNEQFF. Filled out from reference TRBV7-6 and TRBJ2-1, the complete variable domain reads GAGVSQSPRYKVTKRGQDVALRCDPISGHVSLYWYRQALGQGPEFLTYFNYEAQQDKSGLPNDRFSAERPEGSISTLTIQRTEQRDSAMYRCASSLGWLTNEQFFGPGTRLTVL.